These 4 T cell receptor beta chains were all obtained from the same sample, sequenced in a study of radiotherapy plus CTLA-4 blockade in lung cancer (dated by TCRdb to between 2018 and 2020). The library was obtained by the immunoSEQ multiplex PCR assay. What TCRdb holds here is the immuneACCESS table cut down to in-frame rearrangements. Part of the clones is not present; checked against another copy, under half of the missing clones reflect an unresolved V gene, and the others are unexplained. The sample data list 120,000 or so clones, and 70% to 90% of these were observed just once. Over 6% of the sample belongs to the ten largest clones. The input for sequencing was peripheral blood, taken from a patient treated with radiotherapy plus ipilimumab. The receptors were sampled from a human donor with non-small cell lung cancer that progressed on radiotherapy plus ipilimumab.

The genes are TRBV6-1 and TRBJ2-1, with D hard to call. In germline, CDR1 is MNHNS, CDR2 SASEGT. The CDR3 is 15 amino acids. Trimming took off 3 bases at V and 4 bases at J, with 13 bases between the two ends. The CDR3 sequence is CASSEEPAFYNEQFF. CDR3 coding DNA: TGTGCCAGCAGTGAGGAACCTGCGTTTTACAATGAGCAGTTCTTC.

The J gene is TRBJ1-4, the V gene TRBV2; D unclear. CDR3 size: 15 residues. Trimming removed 7 bases from V and 3 bases from J, with 15 bases in between. Germline CDR1 and CDR2: SNHLY and FYNNEI. The DNA for the CDR3 is TGTGCCAGCATTAACGGGAATAGGGCTAATGAAAAACTGTTTTTT. It encodes CASINGNRANEKLFF.

The V and J genes are TRBV6-1 and TRBJ1-2, with a possible D match to TRBD1 (6 bases). V lost 6 bases and J 7 bases, leaving 15 bases between the germline ends. Germline CDR1 MNHNS, CDR2 SASEGT. This CDR3 has 13 amino acids. The CDR3 nucleotides are TGTGCCAGCAGCCACAGGGCTTGGGGTGGCTACACCTTC. Its translation is CASSHRAWGGYTF.

The chain links TRBV7-9 to TRBJ2-7; TRBD2 is a possible D gene (5 bases). The V and J ends lost 3 bases and 5 bases respectively, with 8 bases between them. This CDR3 is 12 amino acids long. The V gene's germline CDR1 is SEHNR and CDR2 FQNEAQ (reference sequence). The CDR3 DNA reads TGTGCCAGCAGCTTGGACTTCCACGAGCAGTACTTC. Amino acid sequence: CASSLDFHEQYF.